The 24 T cell receptor beta chains reported below all come from one sample, sequenced in a study of PD-L1 blockade in urothelial cancer. Sequencing used immunoSEQ multiplex PCR; TCRdb keeps in-frame clones, though not all of them. The sample holds about 83,000 clones, around 87% seen once. Sample: PBMCs, taken around atezolizumab (anti-PD-L1) treatment. These receptors all come from a woman aged 70-85 years with urothelial cancer.

V usage is TRBV28 and J usage is TRBJ1-2, with a weak D call TRBD1 (5 bases). The V and J ends lost 3 bases and 0 bases respectively, with 17 bases between them. The CDR3 covers 17 residues. From germline, CDR1 is MDHEN and CDR2 SYDVKM. CDR3 DNA sequence: TGTGCCAGCAGTTTCGACGGGACTCTTGCTTCTAACTATGGCTACACCTTC. Translation gives CASSFDGTLASNYGYTF.

The chain's CDR3 is CASTPGASTDTQYF. CDR3 in DNA: TGTGCCAGCACCCCAGGGGCGAGTACAGATACGCAGTATTTT. This chain uses TRBV7-9 with TRBJ2-3; D might be TRBD1 (6 bases). CDR1 and CDR2 (germline): SEHNR, FQNEAQ (reference sequence). Trimming took off 7 bases at V and 3 bases at J, with 14 bases between the two ends. This CDR3 has 14 amino acids.

The rearrangement joins TRBV10-1 to TRBJ1-1; no clear D gene. The CDR3 extends over 13 amino acids. Trimming removed 10 bases at V and 4 bases at J, with 16 bases between. Germline assignment: CDR1 WNHNN and CDR2 SYGVQD (reference sequence). The CDR3 nucleotides are TGCGCCACCCGCGGGTCCGCGGGCACTGAAGCTTTCTTT. Encoded protein: CATRGSAGTEAFF.

The chain combines TRBV5-4 with TRBJ2-1; D might be TRBD2 (5 bases). CDR3 length equals 16 residues. Trimming took 0 bases from V and 1 from J, leaving 11 bases between them. From germline, CDR1 is SGHNT and CDR2 YYREEE (reference sequence). The CDR3 is CASSLEETGSYNEQFF. Written as DNA, the CDR3 is TGTGCCAGCAGCTTGGAAGAGACGGGGTCCTACAATGAGCAGTTCTTC.

This sequence joins TRBV5-1 and TRBJ1-5, with 11 bases aligning to TRBD1. J lost 5 bases, V lost 6 bases, and 22 bases had no gene match. This CDR3 is built from 20 residues. CDR1 and CDR2 from the germline V gene are SGHRS and YFSETQ. The CDR3: CASNSMNGTGQGVRDQPQHF. The CDR3 nucleotides read TGCGCCAGCAACTCAATGAACGGGACGGGACAGGGGGTAAGGGATCAGCCCCAGCATTTT.

The rearrangement links TRBV7-8 to TRBJ1-4; 8 bases fit TRBD1. CDR1 and CDR2 from the germline V gene are SGHVS and FQNEAQ. Germline trimming cut 5 bases from V and 6 bases from J; bases unmatched to any gene: 8. The CDR3 is made up of 15 amino acids. For the CDR3, the DNA is TGTGCCAGCAGCGAGCTTACAGGGGGTTATGAAAAACTGTTTTTT. Amino acids: CASSELTGGYEKLFF.

V usage is TRBV11-2 and J usage is TRBJ1-4; D is unresolved. Deletions cut 1 base from V and 8 bases from J, with 11 bases between. The germline CDR1 and CDR2 sequences are SGHAT and FQNNGV. This CDR3 contains 14 residues. The CDR3 sequence is CASSLGPVSEKLFF. In DNA form, the CDR3 reads TGTGCCAGCAGCTTAGGCCCCGTTAGCGAAAAACTGTTTTTT.

This sequence joins TRBV15 and TRBJ1-1; 9 nucleotides line up with TRBD1. Per the germline V gene, CDR1 is LNHNV and CDR2 is YYDKDF (reference sequence). Trimming cost V 9 bases and J 5 bases; bases outside gene matches: 16. The CDR3 consists of 16 residues. As DNA, the CDR3 is TGTGCCACGCATAACCTAGCAACAGGGGGCTTTACTGAAGCTTTCTTT. Translation gives CATHNLATGGFTEAFF.

This clone showed up just a few times. The rearrangement links TRBV5-4 to TRBJ2-1; 8 bases align to TRBD2. This CDR3 comprises 16 residues. V shed 2 bases and J 1 base; nucleotides not matched to a gene: 5. The germline gives CDR1 SGHNT, CDR2 YYREEE (reference sequence). CDR3 residues: CASSFGSGNSYNEQFF. The CDR3 coding sequence is TGTGCCAGCAGCTTTGGTAGCGGGAATTCCTACAATGAGCAGTTCTTC.

V usage is TRBV5-1 and J usage is TRBJ2-3, with 9 bases matching TRBD1. CDR1 SGHRS and CDR2 YFSETQ come from the germline V gene. The CDR3 is 17 residues long. Trimming removed 1 base from V and 4 bases from J; junction bases left unmatched: 10. In DNA, the CDR3 is TGCGCCAGCAGCTTGAGTACAGGGGGCGCGGGAGCAGATACGCAGTATTTT. This encodes CASSLSTGGAGADTQYF.

This clone has at least ten counts. CDR3 amino acids: CASSEGHGDGYTF. CDR3 in DNA: TGTGCCAGCAGTGAAGGTCACGGGGATGGCTACACCTTC. This rearrangement joins TRBV6-1 to TRBJ1-2; D gene unclear. CDR3 length equals 13 residues. Between the trimmed V and J ends, which lost 1 base and 6 bases, there was a span of 9 bases. Germline CDR1 MNHNS, CDR2 SASEGT.

This chain joins TRBV29-1 and TRBJ2-5; 9 bases map to TRBD2. Germline V gene data show CDR1 as SQVTM and CDR2 as ANQGSEA. V trimming: 7 bases; J trimming: 1 base; junction bases outside the gene matches: 4. This CDR3 is 13 amino acids long. The CDR3 loop reads CSDRGLAQETQYF. The CDR3 coding sequence is TGCAGCGACCGGGGACTAGCCCAAGAGACCCAGTACTTC.

In its sample, this clone was seen a few times. V is TRBV7-9 and J is TRBJ1-4; maybe TRBD1 (5 bases). CDR1 is SEHNR, CDR2 FQNEAQ, per germline (reference sequence). The CDR3 is made up of 14 amino acids. The V end lost 3 bases, the J end lost 7 bases, and 12 bases lay between the germline ends. The CDR3 coding sequence is TGTGCCAGCAGCTTTTATGATAGGGGTGAAAAACTGTTTTTT. This encodes CASSFYDRGEKLFF.

V is TRBV9 and J is TRBJ1-2, with D possibly matching TRBD1 (5 bases). CDR3 length equals 18 residues. Trimming removed 4 bases at V and 5 bases at J, with 27 bases between. Germline V gives CDR1 SGDLS, CDR2 YYNGEE. The CDR3 bases are TGTGCCAGCAGCCTGGGGACCAACGCGGGACTAACAAGATATGGCTACACCTTC. Protein product: CASSLGTNAGLTRYGYTF.

V usage is TRBV29-1 and J usage is TRBJ2-1; 10 bases match TRBD2. Per germline, CDR1 SQVTM and CDR2 ANQGSEA. This CDR3 comprises 13 residues. V lost 4 bases to trimming and J lost 6 bases; unmatched junction nucleotides: 3. The CDR3 spells CSVVPSGGNEQFF. In nucleotides, the CDR3 is TGCAGCGTTGTGCCTAGCGGGGGCAATGAGCAGTTCTTC.

About this clone itself: The sample contains more than one DNA sequence encoding this CDR3. J is TRBJ1-2 and V is TRBV5-1, with D possibly matching TRBD1 (5 bases). Germline CDR1 and CDR2: SGHRS and YFSETQ. The length of the CDR3 is 15 residues. The V end lost 1 base, the J end lost 2 bases, and 12 bases lay between the germline ends. CDR3: CASSLSGSRNYGYTF. The CDR3 DNA follows: TGCGCCAGCAGCTTGTCAGGGTCTCGGAACTATGGCTACACCTTC.

The CDR3 sequence is CASSQGLAGRYEQYF. CDR3 DNA sequence: TGTGCCAGCAGCCAGGGACTAGCGGGGAGGTACGAGCAGTACTTC. The genes are TRBV4-2 and TRBJ2-7; 13 bases align to TRBD2. The CDR3 runs to 15 residues. Germline V gene data show CDR1 as LGHNA and CDR2 as YNFKEQ. The V and J ends lost 3 bases and 4 bases, in that order; junction bases with no gene match: 3.

The genes are TRBV5-1 and TRBJ2-3; TRBD1 aligns across 10 bases. Per the germline V gene, CDR1 is SGHRS and CDR2 is YFSETQ. This CDR3 comprises 15 residues. J gave up 3 bases and V 2 bases, and 3 bases lay outside the gene matches. The CDR3 DNA sequence: TGCGCCAGCAGCTTCGACAGGGGGCTGACAGATACGCAGTATTTT. This encodes CASSFDRGLTDTQYF.

The rearrangement uses TRBV29-1 and TRBJ2-7, with 11 bases fitting TRBD1. CDR3 length equals 13 residues. V shed 4 bases, J shed 5 bases, and the junction held 4 bases outside the gene matches. Germline CDR1 and CDR2: SQVTM and ANQGSEA. This CDR3 is CSVVMGQGDEQYF. CDR3 sequence (DNA): TGCAGCGTTGTAATGGGACAGGGGGACGAGCAGTACTTC.

This chain connects TRBV7-2 to TRBJ2-7, with D possibly TRBD1 on 5 matching bases. Trimming took 1 base from V and 2 from J, leaving 12 bases between them. Germline CDR1 SGHTA, CDR2 FQGNSA. The CDR3 loop spans 15 amino acids. The chain's CDR3 is CASSLGVGPTYEQYF. The CDR3 DNA is TGTGCCAGCAGCTTAGGAGTGGGGCCAACCTACGAGCAGTACTTC.

The V gene is TRBV6-5, the J gene TRBJ2-5, with a weak D call TRBD2 (7 bases). The CDR3 spans 15 residues. Trimming left V 4 bases short and J 4 bases short, with 16 bases between. From germline, CDR1 is MNHEY and CDR2 SVGAGI. The CDR3 coding sequence is TGTGCCAGCAGTTGGGGGGGGGCGAATGGAGAGACCCAGTACTTC. It yields the protein CASSWGGANGETQYF.

This chain uses TRBV4-1 with TRBJ1-2; D call uncertain. V was shortened by 2 bases and J by 4 bases, with 17 bases between the two germline ends. Per germline, CDR1 MGHRA and CDR2 YSYEKL. The CDR3 consists of 16 residues. The CDR3 sequence: CASSQTVLVISYGYTF. DNA of the CDR3: TGCGCCAGCAGCCAAACCGTTCTGGTTATTAGCTATGGCTACACCTTC.

This rearrangement joins TRBV5-6 to TRBJ2-2; 10 bases match TRBD2. The CDR3 is 15 amino acids. The germline CDR1 and CDR2 sequences are SGHDT and YYEEEE. J was trimmed by 3 bases and V by 4 bases; bases with no gene match: 3. CDR3 DNA: TGTGCCAGCAGCGCGGGACTAGCGTACACCGGGGAGCTGTTTTTT. Translating gives CASSAGLAYTGELFF.

The J gene is TRBJ2-1, the V gene TRBV5-1; 9 bases line up with TRBD2. This CDR3 has 16 amino acids. V shed 5 bases and J 3 bases; nucleotides not matched to a gene: 9. Germline V gene lookup returns CDR1 SGHRS and CDR2 YFSETQ. CDR3 sequence reads: CASSYLGGGGYNEQFF. CDR3 sequence (DNA): TGCGCCAGCAGTTACTTAGGCGGGGGGGGCTACAATGAGCAGTTCTTC.